This TCR beta chain originates from a study of siplizumab effects on memory and regulatory T cells. The germline V gene encodes CDR1 SGHDT and CDR2 YYEEEE. The CDR3 contains 16 residues. V gave up 2 bases and J gave up 5 bases; unmatched junction bases: 9. General study findings and limits: With siplizumab, Treg-derived clones averaged roughly 69% of mappable alloreactive CD4+ clones, versus approximately 27% in controls. Memory cells seemed less diverse than naive T cells, which seemed major alloresponse contributors.

TCR templates numbering roughly 94,000 were assayed per sample. Assay used: immunoSEQ multiplex PCR; TCRdb lists only in-frame clones, some missing. The sample contains roughly 82,000 clones, 80% to 90% of which appear only once. As to this clone: No antigen is known for it.

This clonotype was obtained from a human donor in good health. Sequencing was carried out using Tregs sorted from blood. V gene TRBV5-6 combines with J gene TRBJ2-1, with TRBD2 matching over 8 bases. The CDR3 region is CASSFRRSGGHNEQFF. The CDR3 DNA sequence: TGTGCCAGCAGCTTCAGGAGGTCGGGGGGGCACAATGAGCAGTTCTTC.